This TCR beta chain derives from a study of neoadjuvant anti-PD-1 for oral cavity cancer. Measured with immunoSEQ multiplex PCR; TCRdb has only the in-frame clones, and not every one. The sample has 9,000 to 10,000 clones, about three fifths seen once. Noted time point: after neoadjuvant nivolumab, at surgical resection. These newly diagnosed stage II-IVA oral cavity squamous cell carcinoma patients had no prior systemic or radiation treatment. Overall study findings and caveats: Higher pretreatment Treg/Th17 ratios tracked higher pretreatment blood clonality. Post-nivolumab, blood T cell clonality was significantly elevated in non-responders.

About this clone: What it recognizes is unknown.

This CDR3 is 15 amino acids long. From germline, CDR1 is SGHNT and CDR2 YYREEE (reference sequence). V lost 0 bases and J 2 bases, leaving 11 bases between the germline ends. The rearrangement uses TRBV5-4 and TRBJ1-1; weak D call: TRBD1 (5 bases). This material consisted of PBMCs, taken after nivolumab (anti-PD-1) treatment. The TCR originated in a person between 35 and 79 years old with oral cavity squamous cell carcinoma. Here the CDR3 DNA reads TGTGCCAGCAGCTTGGAATGGGGCAGTAACACTGAAGCTTTCTTT. It translates to CASSLEWGSNTEAFF.